The 5 T cell receptor beta chains presented below share a single source sample, sequenced in a study of CD4 T cells in relation to SARS-CoV-2 and coronaviruses. Only in-frame clones appear in the TCRdb table, and some are missing; sequencing was by immunoSEQ multiplex PCR. Found here are roughly 30,000 clones, over 60% of them singletons; the top ten hold 20% to 25%. No cognate antigen is known for these TCRs. The unexposed donors gave CD4+ T cells in about 2011-2018, prior to COVID-19. After roughly ten days of culture, CD4+ T cells were isolated. The sample consisted of CD4+ T cells from PBMCs, cultured in vitro. These receptors all come from a human donor in good health.

This clone was seen just once. The chain has TRBV5-1 and TRBJ2-3, with unresolved D. V lost 0 bases and J 3 bases, leaving 2 bases between the germline ends. The germline V gene has CDR1 SGHRS and CDR2 YFSETQ. The CDR3 spans 12 residues. CDR3 loop: CASSLETDTQYF. The CDR3, as DNA: TGCGCCAGCAGCTTGGAAACAGATACGCAGTATTTT. The full variable domain, its missing parts supplied by reference TRBV5-1 and TRBJ2-3, is KAGVTQTPRYLIKTRGQQVTLSCSPISGHRSVSWYQQTPGQGLQFLFEYFSETQRNKGNFPGRFSGRQFSNSRSEMNVSTLELGDSALYLCASSLETDTQYFGPGTRLTVL.

The chain is built from TRBV2 and TRBJ2-2, with TRBD1 as a possible D gene (5 bases). This CDR3 has 14 amino acids. From germline, CDR1 is SNHLY and CDR2 FYNNEI. V was cut by 4 bases and J by 5 bases, with 11 bases left in between. CDR3 region: CASSVEGVTGELFF. CDR3 coding DNA: TGTGCCAGCAGTGTTGAAGGGGTTACCGGGGAGCTGTTTTTT.

This sequence joins TRBV4-3 and TRBJ1-2; D is uncertain. Germline CDR1 reads LGHNA; CDR2 reads YSLEER. V was shortened by 3 bases and J by 4 bases, with 9 bases between the two germline ends. CDR3 length equals 13 residues. The CDR3 region is CASSHTRSYGYTF. The DNA of the CDR3 is TGCGCCAGCAGCCATACCAGGTCCTATGGCTACACCTTC.

The chain is built from TRBV19 and TRBJ1-3; no reliable D call. The CDR3 is 14 amino acids. The V gene lost 7 bases and the J gene lost 2 bases, with 12 bases spanning the gap. Germline CDR1 is LNHDA and CDR2 is SQIVND (reference sequence). CDR3 DNA: TGTGCCAGTACCCTTGGCTCCGCTGGAAACACCATATATTTT. This codes for CASTLGSAGNTIYF.

V is TRBV4-3 and J is TRBJ1-2, with a weak D call TRBD1 (6 bases). The CDR3 is 15 residues long. V lost 2 bases, J lost 2 bases, and 12 bases lay in between. The germline V gene has CDR1 LGHNA and CDR2 YSLEER. The CDR3 spells CASSQTGSVNYGYTF. The CDR3 DNA reads TGCGCCAGCAGCCAAACAGGGTCTGTCAACTATGGCTACACCTTC.